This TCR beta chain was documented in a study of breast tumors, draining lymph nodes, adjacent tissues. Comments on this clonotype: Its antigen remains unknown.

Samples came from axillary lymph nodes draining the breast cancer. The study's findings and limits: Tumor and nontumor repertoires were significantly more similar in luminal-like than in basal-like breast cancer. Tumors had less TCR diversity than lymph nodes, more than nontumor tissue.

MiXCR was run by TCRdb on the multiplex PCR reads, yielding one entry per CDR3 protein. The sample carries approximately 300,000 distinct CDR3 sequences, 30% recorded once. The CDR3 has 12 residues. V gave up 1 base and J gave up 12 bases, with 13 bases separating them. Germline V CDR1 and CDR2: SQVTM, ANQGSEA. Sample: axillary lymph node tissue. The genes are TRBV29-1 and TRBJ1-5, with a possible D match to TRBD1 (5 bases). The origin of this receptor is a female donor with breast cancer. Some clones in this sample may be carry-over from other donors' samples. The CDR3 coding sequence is TGCAGCGTTGAAGGTGACTCTCAGGGCCAGCATTTT. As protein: CSVEGDSQGQHF.